What follows are 9 T cell receptor beta chains derived from one specimen sequenced in a study of vaccination and CD4 T cells after COVID-19. Which antigens these TCRs recognize remains unknown. With the Oncomine TCR Beta short-read assay, DNA from cultured CD4+ T cells was sequenced. TCRdb re-called the PCR reads with MiXCR, one entry per CDR3 protein. The table lists about 16,000 distinct CDR3 sequences, about 56% of them singletons, with less than 20% in the top ten. The treatment denotes: roughly 10-day PBMC culture with coronavirus spike peptide pools or control peptides (ViraFEST assay). This specimen was CD4+ T cells from blood, cultured in vitro, taken before SARS-CoV-2 vaccination. Every receptor here comes from a human donor who had recovered from COVID-19.

This clonotype was recorded a few times. The chain has TRBV6-4 and TRBJ2-3; TRBD1 is a possible D gene (6 bases). The germline V gene encodes CDR1 MRHNA and CDR2 SNTAGT. This CDR3 region has 14 residues. Between the trimmed V and J ends, which lost 6 bases and 1 base, there was a span of 11 bases. Here the CDR3 DNA reads TGTGCCAGCAGCCAGACAGGCGGCACAGATACGCAGTATTTT. Translating it yields CASSQTGGTDTQYF.

This sequence joins TRBV20-1 and TRBJ2-7; 9 bases agree with TRBD1. Germline V lookup: CDR1 DFQATT, CDR2 SNEGSKA (reference sequence). Trimming took 3 bases from V and 7 from J; bases not matched to a gene: 1. CDR3 length: 11 amino acids. The CDR3 nucleotides read TGCAGTGCTAGTGGGACAGGGGAGCAGTACTTC. Its translation is CSASGTGEQYF.

A few counts support this clonotype. The chain uses TRBV20-1 and TRBJ2-2, with 8 nucleotides matching TRBD2. The CDR3 length is 14 residues. CDR1 and CDR2 (germline): DFQATT, SNEGSKA (reference sequence). Trimming at V came to 2 bases and at J to 4 bases, leaving 3 bases not matched to a gene. The CDR3 region is CSARSGSGTGELFF. The CDR3, as DNA: TGCAGTGCTAGAAGCGGGAGTGGCACCGGGGAGCTGTTTTTT.

The chain combines TRBV20-1 with TRBJ1-4; D gene ambiguous. The germline V gene has CDR1 DFQATT and CDR2 SNEGSKA (reference sequence). Trimming cost V 6 bases and J 0 bases, with 17 bases left between them. The CDR3 loop spans 16 amino acids. The DNA for the CDR3 is TGCAGTGCGTACAACTCCGGAGATGCAACTAATGAAAAACTGTTTTTT. Translated, it gives CSAYNSGDATNEKLFF.

The rearrangement joins TRBV12-3 or TRBV12-4 to TRBJ1-5; TRBD1 might be the D (6 bases). V dropped 0 bases and J dropped 7 bases, with 13 bases sitting between them. This CDR3 is built from 15 residues. The CDR3 is CASSLARGVGQPQHF. In DNA, the CDR3 is TGTGCCAGCAGTTTAGCAAGGGGGGTGGGGCAGCCCCAGCATTTT.

The chain joins TRBV7-8 to TRBJ2-1; D is uncertain. The germline CDR1 and CDR2 sequences are SGHVS and FQNEAQ. This CDR3 has 13 residues. Deletions cut 7 bases from V and 8 bases from J, with 15 bases between. The CDR3 region is CASNNLLWHEQFF. DNA of the CDR3: TGTGCCAGCAACAATTTGTTGTGGCATGAGCAGTTCTTC.

The V and J genes are TRBV20-1 and TRBJ2-7, with D unresolved. Germline values: CDR1 DFQATT, CDR2 SNEGSKA (reference sequence). This CDR3 is built from 11 residues. The germline V and J ends were trimmed by 5 bases and 5 bases, with 10 bases remaining between them. CDR3 nucleotide sequence: TGCAGTGCTGCCCTGGGTAACGAGCAGTACTTC. This codes for CSAALGNEQYF.

The gene calls are TRBV20-1 and TRBJ2-3, with D possibly being TRBD2 (6 bases). Germline-derived CDR1 and CDR2 are DFQATT and SNEGSKA (reference sequence). V was cut by 2 bases and J by 0 bases, with 15 bases left in between. The CDR3 runs to 16 residues. The CDR3 bases are TGCAGTGCTAGATACGGGACTGCATCTAGCACAGATACGCAGTATTTT. Residues: CSARYGTASSTDTQYF.

This clonotype is a singleton in its sample. This chain connects TRBV20-1 to TRBJ1-6; no clear D. V dropped 1 base and J dropped 6 bases, with 16 bases sitting between them. The CDR3 runs to 16 residues. CDR1 DFQATT and CDR2 SNEGSKA come from the germline V gene (reference sequence). The chain's CDR3 is CSARAPTPVGNSPLHF. In DNA form, the CDR3 reads TGCAGTGCTAGAGCCCCGACTCCTGTGGGTAATTCACCCCTCCACTTT.